Presented here are 23 T cell receptor beta chains from one specimen sequenced in a study of radiotherapy plus CTLA-4 blockade in lung cancer (dated by TCRdb to between 2018 and 2020). The library was prepared using the immunoSEQ multiplex PCR assay. TCRdb obtained this table from immuneACCESS and retained in-frame rearrangements with V and J assigned. These tables miss some clones; where compared with another copy, unresolved V genes account for less than half of the shortfall, and the remainder is unexplained. This sample comprises approximately 76,000 clones, under 80% of them detected only once. More than 3.5% of the sample is held by the ten biggest clonotypes. Sequencing used peripheral blood, obtained from a patient treated with radiotherapy plus ipilimumab. All receptors come from a human donor with non-small cell lung cancer who had a partial response to radiotherapy plus ipilimumab. Some clones in this sample may be carry-over from other donors' samples.

This chain's CDR3 is CASSSKRLDSGELFF. The DNA of the CDR3 is TGTGCCAGCAGCTCAAAGCGTTTAGACTCCGGGGAGCTGTTTTTT. The chain recombines TRBV9 with TRBJ2-2; no definite D call. With 4 bases removed from V and 6 bases from J, the gap between germline ends came to 16 bases. CDR3 length: 15 amino acids. Germline assignment: CDR1 SGDLS and CDR2 YYNGEE.

This clone was recorded only once. The chain uses TRBV7-9 and TRBJ1-1; 8 positions match TRBD1. This CDR3 is 15 amino acids long. Germline trimming cut 4 bases from V and 0 bases from J; bases unmatched to any gene: 4. CDR1 and CDR2 (germline): SEHNR, FQNEAQ (reference sequence). The CDR3 sequence: CASSSAGGLNTEAFF. The CDR3, as DNA: TGTGCCAGCAGCTCGGCAGGGGGCCTGAACACTGAAGCTTTCTTT.

In its sample, this clone was seen a few times. The chain uses TRBV21-1 and TRBJ1-3; TRBD1 is the table's D call, not checked against the DNA. TRBV21-1 is a known pseudogene. The CDR3 consists of 18 residues. CDR3 in amino acids: CASSKEASRGRGGNTIYF. The DNA for the CDR3 is TGTGCCAGCAGCAAAGAGGCGTCCAGGGGGCGCGGTGGAAACACCATATATTTT.

The chain carries TRBV27 and TRBJ2-3; a possible D gene is TRBD1 (5 bases). Deletions cut 6 bases from V and 1 base from J, with 17 bases between. This CDR3 region has 16 residues. Germline CDR1 is MNHEY and CDR2 is SMNVEV (reference sequence). CDR3 region: CASRGDQGLRTDTQYF. The CDR3 nucleotides are TGTGCCAGCAGGGGCGACCAGGGCCTTCGCACAGATACGCAGTATTTT.

V and J are TRBV19 and TRBJ2-3; D gene ambiguous. Germline V gene lookup returns CDR1 LNHDA and CDR2 SQIVND (reference sequence). The V gene lost 5 bases and the J gene lost 1 base, with 7 bases spanning the gap. The CDR3 is 13 residues long. For the CDR3, the DNA is TGTGCCAGTAGTCCACCGGGCACAGATACGCAGTATTTT. The encoded protein is CASSPPGTDTQYF.

Ten or more counts support this clone. The CDR3 protein is CASSDRTRGEKLFF. The DNA for the CDR3 is TGTGCCAGCAGTGACCGGACTAGGGGTGAAAAACTGTTTTTT. The chain links TRBV6-1 to TRBJ1-4, with a weak D call TRBD1 (5 bases). The CDR3 spans 14 residues. Trimming removed 3 bases from V and 7 bases from J, with 12 bases in between. CDR1 and CDR2 (germline): MNHNS, SASEGT.

The gene calls are TRBV18 and TRBJ2-7; tentative D call: TRBD2 (6 bases). Germline loops: CDR1 KGHSH, CDR2 LQKENI. Trimming removed 6 bases from V and 0 bases from J, with 15 bases in between. This CDR3 spans 15 amino acids. Here the CDR3 DNA reads TGTGCCAGCTCGGAGGGACGGACTTTCTCCTACGAGCAGTACTTC. Translation: CASSEGRTFSYEQYF.

The chain employs TRBV7-2 and TRBJ1-1; D is unresolved. The CDR3 runs to 14 residues. Germline lookup yields CDR1 SGHTA and CDR2 FQGNSA. V was pared by 4 bases and J by 4 bases, with 13 bases between. The CDR3 sequence is CASSSILGSTEAFF. The CDR3 bases are TGTGCCAGCAGCTCGATCCTTGGCTCCACTGAAGCTTTCTTT.

V is TRBV15 and J is TRBJ1-1; D may be TRBD1 (5 bases). The germline V gene encodes CDR1 LNHNV and CDR2 YYDKDF (reference sequence). The V gene lost 0 bases and the J gene lost 4 bases, with 12 bases spanning the gap. This CDR3 spans 15 amino acids. CDR3 bases: TGTGCCACCAGCAGAGACAGGGCTTACGGCACTGAAGCTTTCTTT. Translated, it gives CATSRDRAYGTEAFF.

The chain links TRBV6-6 to TRBJ2-5; 9 bases agree with TRBD2. CDR3 length: 16 residues. Germline-derived CDR1 and CDR2 are MNHNY and SVGAGI (reference sequence). After removal of 1 base from V and 1 base from J, the junction contained 4 bases not matched to a gene. In DNA, the CDR3 is TGTGCCAGCAGTTACTGGTTAGCGGGAGTCCAAGAGACCCAGTACTTC. Its protein is CASSYWLAGVQETQYF.

The chain has TRBV11-2 and TRBJ2-1, with 9 bases identical to TRBD1. The germline gives CDR1 SGHAT, CDR2 FQNNGV. This CDR3 comprises 13 residues. V trimming: 1 base; J trimming: 13 bases; junction bases outside the gene matches: 5. This CDR3 is CASSLGMGQGQFF. CDR3 nucleotide sequence: TGTGCCAGCAGCTTAGGTATGGGACAGGGACAGTTCTTC.

The chain employs TRBV7-9 and TRBJ2-3; TRBD2 matches 15 bases. Per the germline V gene, CDR1 is SEHNR and CDR2 is FQNEAQ (reference sequence). Losses at the gene ends were 5 bases for V and 5 bases for J; bases not matched to a gene: 11. The CDR3 spans 18 residues. The CDR3 is CASSHRTGLAGGIDTQYF. The CDR3 coding sequence is TGTGCCAGCAGCCACAGGACGGGACTAGCGGGGGGTATAGATACGCAGTATTTT.

The chain is built from TRBV29-1 and TRBJ2-7, with TRBD1 matching over 8 bases. From germline, CDR1 is SQVTM and CDR2 ANQGSEA. The CDR3 loop spans 17 amino acids. Losses at the gene ends were 1 base for V and 2 bases for J; bases not matched to a gene: 13. In DNA, the CDR3 is TGCAGCGTTGAAGTAAAGGGACAGGCCTACCGTCCCTACGAGCAGTACTTC. Amino acids: CSVEVKGQAYRPYEQYF.

This clone appeared a single time. This chain joins TRBV6-5 and TRBJ1-4, with unresolved D. The V gene's germline CDR1 is MNHEY and CDR2 SVGAGI. The V and J ends lost 6 bases and 2 bases respectively, with 13 bases between them. The CDR3 is 15 residues long. The CDR3 is CASSQDSWTNEKLFF. The CDR3 DNA reads as TGTGCCAGCAGCCAAGACTCGTGGACTAATGAAAAACTGTTTTTT.

The chain joins TRBV25-1 to TRBJ2-1, with 8 nucleotides matching TRBD2. V was clipped by 1 base and J by 4 bases; unmatched bases: 9. This CDR3 is 17 amino acids long. CDR1 is MGHDK, CDR2 SYGVNS, per germline. CDR3: CASSELGSGRGYNEQFF. The CDR3 nucleotides read TGTGCCAGCAGTGAATTAGGGAGCGGGAGAGGGTACAATGAGCAGTTCTTC. The whole variable domain, filled in from reference TRBV25-1 and TRBJ2-1, reads EADIYQTPRYLVIGTGKKITLECSQTMGHDKMYWYQQDPGMELHLIHYSYGVNSTEKGDLSSESTVSRIRTEHFPLTLESARPSHTSQYLCASSELGSGRGYNEQFFGPGTRLTVL.

V usage is TRBV15 and J usage is TRBJ2-7; the D gene is possibly TRBD1 (6 bases). The ends were cut back, 8 bases at V and 2 bases at J, with 16 bases in the middle. CDR1 and CDR2 (germline): LNHNV, YYDKDF (reference sequence). This CDR3 contains 14 residues. In DNA form, the CDR3 reads TGTGCCACCGGAGTAGGGGGAACGGCCTACGAGCAGTACTTC. Residues: CATGVGGTAYEQYF.

The chain has TRBV5-4 and TRBJ2-4, with D possibly matching TRBD1 (5 bases). The V end lost 4 bases, the J end lost 0 bases, and 8 bases lay between the germline ends. This CDR3 comprises 14 residues. The germline V gene encodes CDR1 SGHNT and CDR2 YYREEE (reference sequence). CDR3 in amino acids: CASSPQGAKNIQYF. CDR3 DNA: TGTGCCAGCAGCCCTCAGGGAGCCAAAAACATTCAGTACTTC.

The chain links TRBV10-1 to TRBJ2-2; D uncertain. The germline V and J ends were trimmed by 2 bases and 4 bases, with 8 bases remaining between them. The CDR3 is made up of 14 amino acids. Germline CDR1 reads WNHNN; CDR2 reads SYGVQD (reference sequence). The CDR3 DNA is TGCGCCAGCAGTGAGGCTAGTCGCACCGGGGAGCTGTTTTTT. Translated, it gives CASSEASRTGELFF.

The V and J genes are TRBV27 and TRBJ2-7; a possible D gene is TRBD1 (5 bases). The CDR3 contains 17 residues. CDR1 is MNHEY and CDR2 is SMNVEV in the germline V gene (reference sequence). V was pared by 6 bases and J by 2 bases, with 23 bases between. DNA for the CDR3: TGTGCCAGCAGCCGCTCCCTCATCACGACAGTGGCCTACGAGCAGTACTTC. It encodes CASSRSLITTVAYEQYF.

The chain links TRBV30 to TRBJ2-3; D may be TRBD1 (5 bases). CDR1 GTSNPN and CDR2 SVGIG come from the germline V gene (reference sequence). The V and J ends lost 5 bases and 5 bases respectively, with 20 bases between them. The CDR3 runs 15 residues. CDR3 loop: CAWAPGLRAEDTQYF. CDR3 DNA sequence: TGTGCCTGGGCGCCCGGGCTCAGGGCGGAAGATACGCAGTATTTT.

The J gene is TRBJ2-1, the V gene TRBV7-6; TRBD2 matches 8 bases. The trim removed 6 bases at V and 9 bases at J, leaving 16 bases unmatched. CDR3 length: 16 amino acids. Germline loops: CDR1 SGHVS, CDR2 FNYEAQ. Here the CDR3 DNA reads TGTGCCAGCAGTCAAGTGGGCGGGGGGAGGTCGGGTGAGCAGTTCTTC. Protein: CASSQVGGGRSGEQFF.

The chain links TRBV18 to TRBJ1-1, with TRBD1 matching over 8 bases. Trimming removed 9 bases from V and 3 bases from J; junction bases left unmatched: 15. Germline-derived CDR1 and CDR2 are KGHSH and LQKENI. The CDR3 runs to 16 residues. The CDR3 bases are TGTGCCAGTTCCGAACTATCAGGGGGCACGGACACTGAAGCTTTCTTT. Protein product: CASSELSGGTDTEAFF.

V is TRBV9 and J is TRBJ1-2; 7 bases align to TRBD1. V trimming: 3 bases; J trimming: 8 bases; junction bases outside the gene matches: 16. This CDR3 has 16 residues. Germline CDR1 reads SGDLS; CDR2 reads YYNGEE. CDR3 nucleotides: TGTGCCAGCAGCGCTAGGGGCAGGGGGGATTTCTACGGCTACACCTTC. This translates into CASSARGRGDFYGYTF.